The T cell receptor (beta chain) described here comes from a study of CD8+ T cells in alopecia areata. Note on this clone: What it recognizes is unknown.

The V gene's germline CDR1 is MNHEY and CDR2 SVGAGI. V was pared by 6 bases and J by 7 bases, with 13 bases between. The CDR3 contains 12 residues. Study-level points and caveats: Scalp sample sequencing also detects resident alphabeta T cells of normal skin.

A few patients' sorted CD4+ cells yielded CD25+CD127- cells. Punch biopsies of lesional scalp, plus peripheral blood, were taken from alopecia areata patients. In each case, RNA was isolated and then reverse transcribed into cDNA as the sequencing template. The data were produced by immunoSEQ multiplex PCR, yet TCRdb's version contains in-frame clones alone and is incomplete. The table includes about 37,000 clones, under 65% detected once. The gene calls are TRBV6-5 and TRBJ2-7; TRBD1 or TRBD2 may be the D gene (7 bases each). The sequence was obtained from a human donor with alopecia areata. Sequenced sample: CD4+ Tregs sorted from blood. This CDR3 is CASSHRGGEQYF. The CDR3 DNA sequence: TGTGCCAGCAGCCACAGGGGAGGGGAGCAGTACTTC.